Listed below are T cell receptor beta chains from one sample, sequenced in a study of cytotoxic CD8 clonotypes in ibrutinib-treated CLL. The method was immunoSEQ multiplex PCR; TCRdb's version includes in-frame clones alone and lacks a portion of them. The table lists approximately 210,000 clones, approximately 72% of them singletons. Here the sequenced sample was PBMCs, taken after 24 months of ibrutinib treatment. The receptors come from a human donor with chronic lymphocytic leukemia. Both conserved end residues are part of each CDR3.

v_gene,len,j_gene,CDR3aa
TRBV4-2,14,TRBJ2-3,CASSLGGVTDTQYF
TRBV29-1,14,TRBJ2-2,CSVESVSNTGELFF
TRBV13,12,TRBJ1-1,CASSLDRGRAFF
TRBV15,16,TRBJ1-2,CATSELTGRANYGYTF
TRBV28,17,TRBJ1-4,CASSTNPLLRGLEKLFF
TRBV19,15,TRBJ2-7,CASSLQGVPSYEQYF
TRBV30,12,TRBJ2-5,CAWSFGLETQYF
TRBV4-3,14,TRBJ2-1,CASSQFSLGDEQFF
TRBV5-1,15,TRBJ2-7,CASSLSGSEENEQYF
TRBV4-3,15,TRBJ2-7,CASSQAAGGPREQYF
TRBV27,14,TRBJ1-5,CASSWAGTNQPQHF
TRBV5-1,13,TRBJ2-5,CASTLWREETQYF
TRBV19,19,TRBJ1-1,CASSKYSRRVGGMNTEAFF
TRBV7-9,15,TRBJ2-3,CASSYGQGPGDTQYF
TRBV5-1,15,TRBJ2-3,CASSLALTRTDTQYF
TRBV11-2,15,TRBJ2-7,CASSLRTGLGYEQYF
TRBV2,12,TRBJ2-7,CASSGQGFEQYF
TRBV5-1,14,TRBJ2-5,CASSLNRARETQYF
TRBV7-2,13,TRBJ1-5,CASRPERNQPQHF
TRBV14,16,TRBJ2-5,CASSKGQETRQETQYF
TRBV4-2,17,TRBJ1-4,CASSQDRSRARGEKLFF
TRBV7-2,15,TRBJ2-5,CASSLGLAGAETQYF
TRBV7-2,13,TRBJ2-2,CASNGVNTGELFF
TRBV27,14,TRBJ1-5,CASSLDREDRPQHF
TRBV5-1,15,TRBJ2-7,CASSSTGTTSYEQYF
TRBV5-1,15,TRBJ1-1,CASSLDGVSSTEAFF
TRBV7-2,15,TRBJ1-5,CASSPQTISNQPQHF
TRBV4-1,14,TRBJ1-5,CASSQVAGNQPQHF
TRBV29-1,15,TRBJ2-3,CSVDFRDRSTDTQYF
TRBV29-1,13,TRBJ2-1,CSVGVAGAGEQFF
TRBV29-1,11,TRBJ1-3,CSGGSGNTIYF
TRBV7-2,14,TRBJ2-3,CASSLAGSTDTQYF
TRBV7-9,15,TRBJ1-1,CASSLATGLRTEAFF
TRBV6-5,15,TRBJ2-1,CASSYLRGSYNEQFF
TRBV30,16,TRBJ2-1,CAWSRTGDPTYNEQFF
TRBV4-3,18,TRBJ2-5,CASSQDLTGQGIWETQYF
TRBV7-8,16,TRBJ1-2,CASSLGWTTEIYGYTF
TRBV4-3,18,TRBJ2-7,CASSQVWTPRLAGYEQYF
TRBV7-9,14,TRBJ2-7,CASSLVGAAYEQYF